Listed below are T cell receptor beta chains from one sample, sequenced in a study of monozygotic twins with inflammatory bowel disease. TCRdb reprocessed the 5' RACE reads and keeps a single row for each CDR3 protein, giving no DNA. This listing includes approximately 400,000 distinct CDR3 sequences. The sample taken for sequencing was blood. All receptors derive from a human donor with ulcerative colitis or Crohn's disease, or a healthy co-twin of an affected twin (not recorded which). Both conserved end residues are part of each CDR3.

CDR3 length: 13; V gene: TRBV5-1; J gene: TRBJ1-1; CDR3 protein: CASSFSGIAEAFF
CDR3 length: 15; V gene: TRBV7-2; J gene: TRBJ1-4; CDR3 protein: CASSSNRGLDEKLFF
CDR3 length: 14; V gene: TRBV20-1; J gene: TRBJ2-3; CDR3 protein: CSARASGLTDTQYF
CDR3 length: 16; V gene: TRBV11-2; J gene: TRBJ1-4; CDR3 protein: CASSVRTGGDNEKLFF
CDR3 length: 11; V gene: TRBV29-1; J gene: TRBJ1-1; CDR3 protein: CSVSGTAEAFF
CDR3 length: 16; V gene: TRBV24-1; J gene: TRBJ2-5; CDR3 protein: CATSDFTSGSGETQYF
CDR3 length: 12; V gene: TRBV7-6; J gene: TRBJ2-5; CDR3 protein: CASSNLRETQYF
CDR3 length: 13; V gene: TRBV7-2; J gene: TRBJ2-7; CDR3 protein: CASSPRTSQEQYF
CDR3 length: 12; V gene: TRBV29-1; J gene: TRBJ2-5; CDR3 protein: CSVLGIQETQYF
CDR3 length: 13; V gene: TRBV2; J gene: TRBJ1-1; CDR3 protein: CAILDPPDTEAFF
CDR3 length: 13; V gene: TRBV12-3/TRBV12-4; J gene: TRBJ2-7; CDR3 protein: CASKGQGASEQYF
CDR3 length: 19; V gene: TRBV7-8; J gene: TRBJ2-3; CDR3 protein: CASSLAIAGGPRSTDTQYF
CDR3 length: 13; V gene: TRBV10-2; J gene: TRBJ2-3; CDR3 protein: CASLPESTDTQYF
CDR3 length: 15; V gene: TRBV4-3; J gene: TRBJ2-5; CDR3 protein: CASSQWVAGVETQYF
CDR3 length: 14; V gene: TRBV6-1; J gene: TRBJ1-4; CDR3 protein: CASTTSDLNEKLFF
CDR3 length: 13; V gene: TRBV24-1; J gene: TRBJ1-2; CDR3 protein: CATSESGTAGYTF
CDR3 length: 16; V gene: TRBV19; J gene: TRBJ1-5; CDR3 protein: CASSMSGQGGNQPQHF
CDR3 length: 18; V gene: TRBV2; J gene: TRBJ2-6; CDR3 protein: CASSPGTGVHSGANVLTF
CDR3 length: 15; V gene: TRBV7-6; J gene: TRBJ1-1; CDR3 protein: CASSRSRGLYTEAFF
CDR3 length: 11; V gene: TRBV20-1; J gene: TRBJ1-3; CDR3 protein: CSASHGNTIYF
CDR3 length: 14; V gene: TRBV7-9; J gene: TRBJ1-1; CDR3 protein: CASSSKGMSTEAFF
CDR3 length: 18; V gene: TRBV20-1; J gene: TRBJ1-3; CDR3 protein: CSAGRPGQAAGSGNTIYF
CDR3 length: 13; V gene: TRBV5-6; J gene: TRBJ1-2; CDR3 protein: CASRQDRVYGYTF
CDR3 length: 15; V gene: TRBV24-1; J gene: TRBJ2-3; CDR3 protein: CATSVGAGETDTQYF
CDR3 length: 15; V gene: TRBV3-1; J gene: TRBJ2-3; CDR3 protein: CASSPRDKEGWTQYF
CDR3 length: 16; V gene: TRBV6-5; J gene: TRBJ1-1; CDR3 protein: CASSYPGTGSNTEAFF
CDR3 length: 15; V gene: TRBV5-6; J gene: TRBJ2-1; CDR3 protein: CASRPPGAWVNEQFF
CDR3 length: 15; V gene: TRBV7-6; J gene: TRBJ2-5; CDR3 protein: CASSSPAQGLETQYF
CDR3 length: 14; V gene: TRBV7-2; J gene: TRBJ1-1; CDR3 protein: CASSTSVGTPEAFF
CDR3 length: 15; V gene: TRBV4-1; J gene: TRBJ2-7; CDR3 protein: CASSQVGTAPYEQYF
CDR3 length: 14; V gene: TRBV5-1; J gene: TRBJ2-2; CDR3 protein: CASSLVVNTGELFF
CDR3 length: 13; V gene: TRBV5-1; J gene: TRBJ2-1; CDR3 protein: CASSLAHQNEQFF
CDR3 length: 15; V gene: TRBV10-3; J gene: TRBJ2-5; CDR3 protein: CAIRGHFRGEETQYF
CDR3 length: 14; V gene: TRBV5-1; J gene: TRBJ1-1; CDR3 protein: CASSQGRRNTEAFF
CDR3 length: 13; V gene: TRBV28; J gene: TRBJ2-3; CDR3 protein: CASRRAKGDTQYF
CDR3 length: 14; V gene: TRBV3-1; J gene: TRBJ2-3; CDR3 protein: CASSQSPLRDTQYF
CDR3 length: 15; V gene: TRBV20-1; J gene: TRBJ1-1; CDR3 protein: CSARDGTALNTEAFF
CDR3 length: 13; V gene: TRBV18; J gene: TRBJ1-2; CDR3 protein: CASSPDQFYGYTF
CDR3 length: 15; V gene: TRBV7-7; J gene: TRBJ2-2; CDR3 protein: CASSPDRVSTGELFF
CDR3 length: 13; V gene: TRBV29-1; J gene: TRBJ2-7; CDR3 protein: CSVTGDVEYEQYF
CDR3 length: 16; V gene: TRBV20-1; J gene: TRBJ2-1; CDR3 protein: CSASPRISGSYNEQFF
CDR3 length: 16; V gene: TRBV18; J gene: TRBJ1-3; CDR3 protein: CASSPKEPPSRNTIYF
CDR3 length: 13; V gene: TRBV9; J gene: TRBJ2-1; CDR3 protein: CASGWSSYNEQFF
CDR3 length: 17; V gene: TRBV5-1; J gene: TRBJ2-1; CDR3 protein: CASSLAGSGGPYNEQFF
CDR3 length: 15; V gene: TRBV5-8; J gene: TRBJ1-4; CDR3 protein: CASSRSGGHEEKLFF